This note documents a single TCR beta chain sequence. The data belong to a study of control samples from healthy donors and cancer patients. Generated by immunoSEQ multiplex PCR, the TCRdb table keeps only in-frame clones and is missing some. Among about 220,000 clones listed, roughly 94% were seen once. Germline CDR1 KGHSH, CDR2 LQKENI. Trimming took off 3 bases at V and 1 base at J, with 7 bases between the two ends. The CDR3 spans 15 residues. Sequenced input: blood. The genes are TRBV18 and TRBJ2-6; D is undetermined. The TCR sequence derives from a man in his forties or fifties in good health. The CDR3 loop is CASSPDVSGANVLTF. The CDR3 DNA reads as TGTGCCAGCTCACCGGATGTATCTGGGGCCAACGTCCTGACTTTC.